Presented here are 8 T cell receptor beta chains from one specimen sequenced in a study of cytomegalovirus exposure and HLA in healthy donors. The PCR was carried out with 60 Vbeta primers and 13 Jbeta primers. Measured with immunoSEQ multiplex PCR; TCRdb has only the in-frame clones, and not every one. The table records about 43,000 clones, around three quarters of them present only once. Material: PBMCs. These receptor sequences come from a man aged 25 to 45 in good health and CMV-seronegative.

In nucleotides, the CDR3 is TGTGCCAGCAGCAAAGCCAGGCAGCCCCAGCATTTT. Translated: CASSKARQPQHF. The chain employs TRBV21-1 and TRBJ1-5; the DNA was not compared with TRBD1, the D call given in the table. TRBV21-1 constitutes a pseudogene. The CDR3 sequence is 12 residues long.

The chain has TRBV5-5 and TRBJ2-7; TRBD2 aligns across 11 bases. In germline, CDR1 is SGHKS, CDR2 YYEKEE (reference sequence). The ends lost 4 bases at V and 3 bases at J; junction bases unmatched: 9. This CDR3 region has 16 residues. The CDR3 spells CASSARLAGRNYEQYF. CDR3 DNA: TGTGCCAGCAGCGCTCGACTAGCGGGAAGGAACTACGAGCAGTACTTC.

The J gene is TRBJ1-2, the V gene TRBV6-5; TRBD1 might be the D (5 bases). V was clipped by 6 bases and J by 4 bases, with 9 bases between them. Looked up from germline, CDR1 is MNHEY and CDR2 is SVGAGI. The CDR3 covers 12 residues. The CDR3 sequence: CASRQGSYGYTF. As DNA, the CDR3 is TGTGCCAGCAGGCAGGGCTCCTATGGCTACACCTTC.

The J gene is TRBJ2-7, the V gene TRBV4-1; 11 positions match TRBD1. This CDR3 is 15 amino acids long. CDR1 and CDR2 (germline): MGHRA, YSYEKL. The ends lost 4 bases at V and 3 bases at J; junction bases unmatched: 5. The CDR3 spells CASSPGQGADYEQYF. The DNA of the CDR3 is TGCGCCAGCAGCCCCGGACAGGGGGCGGACTACGAGCAGTACTTC.

The sample holds a few counts of this clone. The V call is TRBV6-6, the J call TRBJ2-1; 8 bases are a match to TRBD2. Trimming took 6 bases from V and 3 from J; bases not matched to a gene: 10. The CDR3 length is 16 residues. The germline V gene encodes CDR1 MNHNY and CDR2 SVGAGI (reference sequence). In DNA, the CDR3 is TGTGCCAGCAGATCTCAGCCGGGACTAGGCTACAATGAGCAGTTCTTC. The encoded protein is CASRSQPGLGYNEQFF.

This rearrangement joins TRBV4-3 to TRBJ1-5; 7 nucleotides align to TRBD1. V was pared by 0 bases and J by 2 bases, with 4 bases of the junction left unmatched. Germline V gene data show CDR1 as LGHNA and CDR2 as YSLEER. This CDR3 has 16 residues. In DNA form, the CDR3 reads TGCGCCAGCAGCCAAGATTATGACAGGGGCAATCAGCCCCAGCATTTT. Translating it yields CASSQDYDRGNQPQHF.

The V gene is TRBV27, the J gene TRBJ2-5; 13 positions match TRBD2. The V segment lost 5 bases and the J segment 4 bases; nucleotides outside the gene matches: 10. This CDR3 has 17 amino acids. Germline V CDR1 and CDR2: MNHEY, SMNVEV (reference sequence). The CDR3 is CASSLKAGLAGVETQYF. CDR3 bases: TGTGCCAGCAGTCTTAAGGCCGGACTAGCGGGAGTAGAGACCCAGTACTTC.

A few counts support this clone. The chain uses TRBV4-2 and TRBJ2-7; 8 bases fit TRBD2. Germline V gene data show CDR1 as LGHNA and CDR2 as YNFKEQ. This CDR3 contains 15 residues. V lost 4 bases, J lost 1 base, and 6 bases stayed unmatched. This CDR3 reads CASSPGLDSSYEQYF. The DNA of the CDR3 is TGTGCCAGCAGCCCGGGACTAGATAGTTCCTACGAGCAGTACTTC.